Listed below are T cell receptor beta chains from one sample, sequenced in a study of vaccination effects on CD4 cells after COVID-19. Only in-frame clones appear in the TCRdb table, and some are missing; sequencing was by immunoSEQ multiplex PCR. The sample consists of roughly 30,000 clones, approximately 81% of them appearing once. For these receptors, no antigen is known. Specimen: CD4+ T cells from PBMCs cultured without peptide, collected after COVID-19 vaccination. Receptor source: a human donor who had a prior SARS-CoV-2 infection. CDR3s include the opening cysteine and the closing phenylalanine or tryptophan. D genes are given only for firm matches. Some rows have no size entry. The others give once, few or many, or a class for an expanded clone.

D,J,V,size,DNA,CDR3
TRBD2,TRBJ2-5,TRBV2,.,TGTGCCAGCAGTGACTTTTTAGCGGGAGTTGGAGAGACCCAGTACTTC,CASSDFLAGVGETQYF
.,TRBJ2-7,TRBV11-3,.,TGTGCCAGCAGGCCGGAGCCGGGTGAGCAGTACTTC,CASRPEPGEQYF
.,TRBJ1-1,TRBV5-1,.,TGCGCCAGCAGCATCCTAGAGGGGACTGAAGCTTTCTTT,CASSILEGTEAFF
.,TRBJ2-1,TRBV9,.,TGTGCCAGCAGCGTAGATCCAGGAAACTCCTACAATGAGCAGTTCTTC,CASSVDPGNSYNEQFF
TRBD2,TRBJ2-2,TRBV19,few,TGTGCCAGTAGTATTAGGGGACTAGCGGGGCCCTGGGACACCGGGGAGCTGTTTTTT,CASSIRGLAGPWDTGELFF
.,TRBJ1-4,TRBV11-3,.,TGTGCCAGCAGTCGCAGCACCTGGGGTGAAAAACTGTTTTTT,CASSRSTWGEKLFF
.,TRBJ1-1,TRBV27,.,TGTGCCAGCAGTAAAGTCATGAACACTGAAGCTTTCTTT,CASSKVMNTEAFF
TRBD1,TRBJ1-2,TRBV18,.,TGTGCCAGCTCACCAGATCGACAGGGGGCGAATAACTATGGCTACACCTTC,CASSPDRQGANNYGYTF
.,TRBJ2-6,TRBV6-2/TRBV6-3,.,TGTGCCAGCAGTCGGTCGCTCTCTGGGGCCAACGTCCTGACTTTC,CASSRSLSGANVLTF
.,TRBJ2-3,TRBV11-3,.,TGTGCCAGCAGCTTACACCAGTTGATCACAGATACGCAGTATTTT,CASSLHQLITDTQYF
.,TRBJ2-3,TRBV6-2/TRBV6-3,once,TGTGCCAGCAGTTATTGGAGCACAGATACGCAGTATTTT,CASSYWSTDTQYF
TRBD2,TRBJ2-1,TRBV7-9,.,TGTGCCAGCAGCTTAGTGTTGGGGGAGGGGAATGAGCAGTTCTTC,CASSLVLGEGNEQFF
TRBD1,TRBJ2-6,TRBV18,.,TGTGCCAGCTCACCGCAGGGGGCGGCAGGGGCCAACGTCCTGACTTTC,CASSPQGAAGANVLTF
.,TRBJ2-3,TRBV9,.,TGTGCCAGCAGCCCAAGGACAGCATCCACAGATACGCAGTATTTT,CASSPRTASTDTQYF
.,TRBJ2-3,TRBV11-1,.,TGTGCCAGCAGCCCCCCCGCACGCACAGATACGCAGTATTTT,CASSPPARTDTQYF
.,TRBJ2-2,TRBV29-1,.,TGCAGCGGAGGGCAGGGGCCCGGGGAGCTGTTTTTT,CSGGQGPGELFF
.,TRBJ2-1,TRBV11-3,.,TGTGCCAGCAGCTTATCGAACTCCTACAATGAGCAGTTCTTC,CASSLSNSYNEQFF
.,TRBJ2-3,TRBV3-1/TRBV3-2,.,TGTGCCAGCAGCCCAGCCCCGGACTACCACCTCCTCTTCGGTGCTAGCACAGATACGCAGTATTTT,CASSPAPDYHLLFGASTDTQYF
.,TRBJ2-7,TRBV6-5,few,TGTGCCAGCAGGCCAGGTGGCTCCTACGAGCAGTACTTC,CASRPGGSYEQYF
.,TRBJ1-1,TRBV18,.,TGTGCCAGCTCACCACGTAACACTGAAGCTTTCTTT,CASSPRNTEAFF
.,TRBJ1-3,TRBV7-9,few,TGTGCCAGCAGCAGAGTGGGGGTCGCCTCTGGAAACACCATATATTTT,CASSRVGVASGNTIYF
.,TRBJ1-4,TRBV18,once,TGTGCCAGCTCACCAGGAGACGGGAAAAAACTGTTTTTT,CASSPGDGKKLFF
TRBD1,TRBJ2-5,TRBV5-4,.,TGTGCCAGCAGCGGCCCCCCAGGGGACAGCAAGCAAGAGACCCAGTACTTC,CASSGPPGDSKQETQYF
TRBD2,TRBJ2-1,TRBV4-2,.,TGTGCCAGCAGCCCACGCGACGGGGGGGACTACAATGAGCAGTTCTTC,CASSPRDGGDYNEQFF
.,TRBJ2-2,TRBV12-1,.,TGTGCCAGCAGACACTCTTCCGGGGGGAACACCGGGGAGCTGTTTTTT,CASRHSSGGNTGELFF
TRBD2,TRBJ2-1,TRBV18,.,TGTGCCAGCTCACCGGTCGAGACTAGCGGATTCTACAATGAGCAGTTCTTC,CASSPVETSGFYNEQFF
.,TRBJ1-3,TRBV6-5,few,TGTGCCAGCAGTTTAACCAGGGGCTCTGGAAACACCATATATTTT,CASSLTRGSGNTIYF
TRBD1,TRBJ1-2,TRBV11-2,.,TGTGCCAGCAGCTTCCAACAGGGGGTGGGGGGCTACACCTTC,CASSFQQGVGGYTF
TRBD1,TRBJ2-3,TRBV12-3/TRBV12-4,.,TGTGCCAGCAGTTCCGGACAGGGCGAGTATTTT,CASSSGQGEYF
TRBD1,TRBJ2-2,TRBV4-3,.,TGCGCCAGCAGCCAGGATATTACAGGGGCCGGGGAGCTGTTTTTT,CASSQDITGAGELFF
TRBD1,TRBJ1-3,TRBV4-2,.,TGTGCCAGCAGCCAAGATGAAGGGGGCGGCACGAACCCTGGAAACACCATATATTTT,CASSQDEGGGTNPGNTIYF
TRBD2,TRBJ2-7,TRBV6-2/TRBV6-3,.,TGTGCCAGCAGTTACCGGGCGGGAGAGACCTACGAGCAGTACTTC,CASSYRAGETYEQYF
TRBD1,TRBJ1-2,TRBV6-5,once,TGTGCCAGCAGTTACAGCACAGGGGACTATGGCTACACCTTC,CASSYSTGDYGYTF
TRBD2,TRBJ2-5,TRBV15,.,TGTGCCACCAGCAGTGGAGTAGCGGGGGGCCAAGAGACCCAGTACTTC,CATSSGVAGGQETQYF
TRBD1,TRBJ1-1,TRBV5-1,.,TGCGCCAGCAGTTTTGGGCCGCAACAGGGGGATAACACTGAAGCTTTCTTT,CASSFGPQQGDNTEAFF
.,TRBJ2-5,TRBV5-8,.,TGTGCCAGCAGCTTGTCACCTTACCAAGAGACCCAGTACTTC,CASSLSPYQETQYF
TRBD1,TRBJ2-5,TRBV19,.,TGTGCCAGTAGTATGGGGGACAGGGGATGGGAGACCCAGTACTTC,CASSMGDRGWETQYF
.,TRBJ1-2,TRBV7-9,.,TGTGCCAGCAGCTTAGACCTGGACAGCAAATATGGCTACACCTTC,CASSLDLDSKYGYTF
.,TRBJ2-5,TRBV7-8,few,TGTGCCAGCAGCTTGACGGAGACCCAGTACTTC,CASSLTETQYF
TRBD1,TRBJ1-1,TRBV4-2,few,TGTGCCAGCAGCCCCCGGGTCACAGGGGGAGGGAACACTGAAGCTTTCTTT,CASSPRVTGGGNTEAFF
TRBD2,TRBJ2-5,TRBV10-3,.,TGTGCCATCAGCGGGGGGGCCTCAAAAGAGACCCAGTACTTC,CAISGGASKETQYF
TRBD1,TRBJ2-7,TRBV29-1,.,TGCAGCGCCCGGACAGGGACCCAGCAGTACTTC,CSARTGTQQYF
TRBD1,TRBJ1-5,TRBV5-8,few,TGTGCCAGCAGCTTTGACAGGGGCGAACGCAATCAGCCCCAGCATTTT,CASSFDRGERNQPQHF
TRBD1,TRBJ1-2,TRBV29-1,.,TGCAGCGTAGGAACAGGGGGAGGCTATGGCTACACCTTC,CSVGTGGGYGYTF
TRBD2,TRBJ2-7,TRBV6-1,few,TGTGCCAGCAGTGTGGGACTAGCGGGAGATATGTACGAGCAGTACTTC,CASSVGLAGDMYEQYF
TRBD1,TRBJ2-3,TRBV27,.,TGTGCCACCAAACATAGGACAGGGAAGGCAGATACGCAGTATTTT,CATKHRTGKADTQYF
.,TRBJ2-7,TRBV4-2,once,TGTGCCAGCAGCCAAGATACCGGCGGCGCCGGAGGGCGGGGCTGGTACGAGCAGTACTTC,CASSQDTGGAGGRGWYEQYF
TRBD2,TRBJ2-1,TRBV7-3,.,TGTGCCAGCAGCTTAACAGCGGGGCTCTCCTACAATGAGCAGTTCTTC,CASSLTAGLSYNEQFF
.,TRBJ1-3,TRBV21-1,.,TGTGCCAGCAGCACTTATTGGACAGACTCTGGAAACACCATATATTTT,CASSTYWTDSGNTIYF
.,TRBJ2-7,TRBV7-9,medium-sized,TGTGCCAGCAGCTTAGATTTGGCGGGGACGAGCCGCGAGCAGTACTTC,CASSLDLAGTSREQYF
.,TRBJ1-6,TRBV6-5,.,TGTGCCAGCAGTTACTCGGGCAGGGCGATGGATCCCCTCCACTTT,CASSYSGRAMDPLHF
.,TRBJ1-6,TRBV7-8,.,TGTGCCAGCAGCTTAGAACAGAGATACGAACCCCTCCACTTT,CASSLEQRYEPLHF
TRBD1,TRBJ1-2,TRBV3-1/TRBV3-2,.,TGTGCCAGCAGCTCGGGCGACAGGGGGGGCTACACCTTC,CASSSGDRGGYTF
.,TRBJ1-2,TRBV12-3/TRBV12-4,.,TGTGCCAGCAGAATAGACGCTCAGGGCTACACCTTC,CASRIDAQGYTF
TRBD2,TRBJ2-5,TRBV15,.,TGTGCCACCAGCAGGGGACTAGCGGGAGGTCGAGAGACCCAGTACTTC,CATSRGLAGGRETQYF